This T cell receptor beta chain comes out of a study of cytomegalovirus exposure and HLA in healthy donors. PCR involved 60 Vbeta and 13 Jbeta primers. Sequenced by immunoSEQ multiplex PCR; TCRdb stores in-frame clones only, minus some. The data include approximately 150,000 clones; the top ten clones carry under 2%. CDR1 is SEHNR and CDR2 is FQNEAQ in the germline V gene (reference sequence). The CDR3 consists of 12 residues. V shed 5 bases, J shed 4 bases, and the junction held 2 bases outside the gene matches. The gene calls are TRBV7-9 and TRBJ2-7; TRBD1 aligns across 7 bases. Sample: PBMCs. This receptor was taken from a woman between 50 and 59 years old in good health and CMV-seronegative. The CDR3 coding sequence is TGTGCCAGCAGCCTACAGGGGTACGAGCAGTACTTC. It codes for CASSLQGYEQYF.